This T cell receptor (beta chain) came from a study of blood T cell repertoires in COVID-19. Authors' methods: It was from reference gene primer amplification that nucleated cell counts were estimated. Only in-frame clones appear in the TCRdb table, and some are missing; sequencing was by immunoSEQ multiplex PCR. V and J calls and clone size follow that table, whereas D and trimming were derived from the DNA. The sample gives roughly 240,000 clones, roughly 85% of which show up once; 4.5% to 5.5% is in the top ten. The CDR3 sequence is 14 residues long. Germline CDR1 LGHDT, CDR2 YNNKEL (reference sequence). Between the trimmed V and J ends, which lost 5 bases and 0 bases, there was a span of 7 bases.

The clonotype comes from a man in his forties or fifties with COVID-19, enrolled during active disease. Sequenced input: peripheral blood. The genes are TRBV3-1 (or the pseudogene TRBV3-2) and TRBJ1-4; no definite D call. The CDR3 nucleotides are TGTGCCAGCAGCTCCTATACAACTAATGAAAAACTGTTTTTT. It codes for CASSSYTTNEKLFF.